This entry lists 4 T cell receptor beta chains sequenced from one sample in a study of blood T cell repertoires in COVID-19. Generated by immunoSEQ multiplex PCR, the TCRdb table keeps only in-frame clones and is missing some. There are 70,000 or so clones in the sample; around 76% occur only once, and under 20% lies in the top ten. Input material: peripheral blood. The receptor source for this set is a human donor in a cohort sampled during active COVID-19.

V and J are TRBV9 and TRBJ1-2; a weak D match, TRBD1 (5 bases). CDR3 size: 14 residues. Germline CDR1 and CDR2: SGDLS and YYNGEE. V shed 0 bases and J shed 4 bases, with 10 bases lying between them. The CDR3 coding sequence is TGTGCCAGCAGCGTAGGACAGATTCCCTATGGCTACACCTTC. Translation: CASSVGQIPYGYTF.

The chain combines TRBV4-3 with TRBJ2-7, with D possibly TRBD2 on 6 matching bases. Germline V gene lookup returns CDR1 LGHNA and CDR2 YSLEER. V was pared by 3 bases and J by 0 bases, with 27 bases between. CDR3 length: 20 amino acids. The CDR3 nucleotides are TGCGCCAGCAGCCACCTCCTGACCCGGGAGCAACACGCGGGCTCCTACGAGCAGTACTTC. It yields the protein CASSHLLTREQHAGSYEQYF.

This sequence joins TRBV5-1 and TRBJ2-5; 9 positions match TRBD1. This CDR3 is built from 14 residues. Per germline, CDR1 SGHRS and CDR2 YFSETQ. J was trimmed by 4 bases and V by 4 bases; bases with no gene match: 5. CDR3 loop: CASSTGTGRETQYF. In DNA, the CDR3 is TGCGCCAGCAGCACCGGGACAGGGAGAGAGACCCAGTACTTC.

This chain joins TRBV27 and TRBJ1-1; 7 nucleotides agree with TRBD1. The CDR3 is 14 residues long. The germline V gene has CDR1 MNHEY and CDR2 SMNVEV (reference sequence). J lost 5 bases, V lost 1 base, and 4 bases had no gene match. This chain's CDR3 is CASSLLRGQTEAFF. CDR3 DNA: TGTGCCAGCAGTTTATTGAGGGGGCAGACTGAAGCTTTCTTT.